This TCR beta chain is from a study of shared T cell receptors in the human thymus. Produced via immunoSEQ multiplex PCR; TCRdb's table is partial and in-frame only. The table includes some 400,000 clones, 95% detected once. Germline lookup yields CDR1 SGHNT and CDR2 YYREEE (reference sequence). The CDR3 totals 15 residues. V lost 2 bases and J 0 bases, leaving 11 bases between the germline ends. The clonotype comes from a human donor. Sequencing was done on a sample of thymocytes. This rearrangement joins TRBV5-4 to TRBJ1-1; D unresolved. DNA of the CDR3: TGTGCCAGCAGCTTTAAACAGACCATGAACACTGAAGCTTTCTTT. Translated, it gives CASSFKQTMNTEAFF.